The text below deals with one T cell receptor (beta chain). These data come from a study of blood T cell repertoires in COVID-19. About the study: Some COVID-19 samples were acute and others convalescent; all came from the United States, Italy and Spain. PBMCs, B-cell-depleted T cells, or T cells were the source of the cDNA or gDNA that made up the material.

In the authors' methods: Reference gene primer amplification in the assay estimated nucleated cell counts. Some clones are missing from TCRdb's copy, which holds only in-frame ones; the method was immunoSEQ multiplex PCR. The D gene and trimming were derived from the DNA, and the V and J assignments and clone size from that table. The table records about 89,000 clones, roughly 78% of them present only once. The germline V gene encodes CDR1 SGHDT and CDR2 YYEEEE. The CDR3 totals 16 residues. The trim removed 0 bases at V and 7 bases at J, leaving 8 bases unmatched. The chain employs TRBV5-6 and TRBJ2-1, with 9 bases that match TRBD1. Source material: peripheral blood. This clonotype was sampled from a woman of 80 years or more with acute or convalescent COVID-19. The chain's CDR3 is CASSLEGTGSFNEQFF. CDR3 bases: TGTGCCAGCAGCTTGGAAGGGACAGGGTCTTTTAATGAGCAGTTCTTC.